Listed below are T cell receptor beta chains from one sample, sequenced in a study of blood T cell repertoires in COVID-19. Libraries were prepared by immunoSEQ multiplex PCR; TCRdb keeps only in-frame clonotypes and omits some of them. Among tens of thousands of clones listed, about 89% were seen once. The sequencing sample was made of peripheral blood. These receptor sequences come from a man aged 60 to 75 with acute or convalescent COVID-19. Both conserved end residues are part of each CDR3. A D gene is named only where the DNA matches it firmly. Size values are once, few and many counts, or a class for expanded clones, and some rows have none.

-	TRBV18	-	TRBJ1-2	TGTGCCAGCTCACAACAGACAGGCCCTAACTATGGCTACACCTTC	CASSQQTGPNYGYTF
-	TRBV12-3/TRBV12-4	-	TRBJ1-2	TGTGCCAGCAGTCAGACAGTCTATGGCTACACCTTC	CASSQTVYGYTF
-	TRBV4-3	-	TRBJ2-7	TGCGCCAGCAGCCAATTGAGGGACTTCAGCTACGAGCAGTACTTC	CASSQLRDFSYEQYF
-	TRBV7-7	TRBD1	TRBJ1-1	TGTGCTAGCAGCTTAACAGGGGTCACTGAAGCTTTCTTT	CASSLTGVTEAFF
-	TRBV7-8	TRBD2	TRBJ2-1	TGTGCCAGCAGCTTCGGACTAGCGGACCCCTCGGGGCAGTTCTTC	CASSFGLADPSGQFF
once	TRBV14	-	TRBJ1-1	TGTGCCAGCAGCCTTGGCAGGGGAAACACTGAAGCTTTCTTT	CASSLGRGNTEAFF
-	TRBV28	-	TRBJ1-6	TGTGCCAGCAGTTTAAGCCTGGCGGGTTCACCCCTCCACTTT	CASSLSLAGSPLHF
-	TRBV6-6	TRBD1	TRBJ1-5	TGTGCCAGCAGTTCAGACAGGGTCAGGGACCAGCCCCAGCATTTT	CASSSDRVRDQPQHF
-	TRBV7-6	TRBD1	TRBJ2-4	TGTGCCAGCAGCCCAAACAGGGGGCAGGTCAAAAACATTCAGTACTTC	CASSPNRGQVKNIQYF
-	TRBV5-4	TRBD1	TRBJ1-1	TGTGCCAGCAGCTTGGGACAGGGTAGAACTGAAGCTTTCTTT	CASSLGQGRTEAFF
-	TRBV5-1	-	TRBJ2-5	TGCGCCAGCAGCTTGAGTAGGGGGATGCGAGAGACCCAGTACTTC	CASSLSRGMRETQYF
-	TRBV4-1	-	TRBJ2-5	TGCGCCAGCAGCCAAGATCGGACACAAGAGACCCAGTACTTC	CASSQDRTQETQYF
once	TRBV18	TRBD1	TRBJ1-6	TGTGCCAGCTCACCGACAGGGGAGGTTACTTATAATTCACCCCTCCACTTT	CASSPTGEVTYNSPLHF
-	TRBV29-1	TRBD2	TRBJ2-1	TGCAGCGTTCGGACTAGCGGACATTCCTACAATGAGCAGTTCTTC	CSVRTSGHSYNEQFF
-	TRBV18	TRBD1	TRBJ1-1	TGTGCCAGCTCTCCCAGGGGGCAGGGCACTGAAGCTTTCTTT	CASSPRGQGTEAFF
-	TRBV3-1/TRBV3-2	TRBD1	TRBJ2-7	TGTGCCAGCAGCCACGGGGACAGGGCCGCGCAGTACTTC	CASSHGDRAAQYF
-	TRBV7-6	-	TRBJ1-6	TGTGCCAGCAGCCCCCGGACTGTCTCAAATTCACCCCTCCACTTT	CASSPRTVSNSPLHF
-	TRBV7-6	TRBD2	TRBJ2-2	TGTGCCAGCAGCTTAGTAGCGGGAGAGGTCACCGGGGAGCTGTTTTTT	CASSLVAGEVTGELFF
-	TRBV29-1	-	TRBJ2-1	TGCAGCGTTGAAGATCTTCAACGGGGTCTATTCTACAATGAGCAGTTCTTC	CSVEDLQRGLFYNEQFF
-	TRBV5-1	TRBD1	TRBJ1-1	TGCGCCAGCAGCCCGGGACAGGGCATGAACACTGAAGCTTTCTTT	CASSPGQGMNTEAFF
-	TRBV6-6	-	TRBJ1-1	TGTGCCACCCAGGGCCAGGGGAAGACTGAAGCTTTCTTT	CATQGQGKTEAFF
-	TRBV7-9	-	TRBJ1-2	TGTGCCAGCAGCCCCCGGGCGCCAGGGGGCTACACCTTC	CASSPRAPGGYTF
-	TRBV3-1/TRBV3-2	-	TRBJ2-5	TGTGCCAGCAGCTACCGGGGTAAAGAGACCCAGTACTTC	CASSYRGKETQYF
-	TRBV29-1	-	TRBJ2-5	TGCAGCGTTGGGATGACGGAGTTTGGGGAGACCCAGTACTTC	CSVGMTEFGETQYF
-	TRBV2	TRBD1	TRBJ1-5	TGTGCCAGCAGCGGGACAGGGGTAGGTCAGCCCCAGCATTTT	CASSGTGVGQPQHF
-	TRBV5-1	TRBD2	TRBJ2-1	TGCGCCAGCAGCGTGACGACTGGGCGGGGGTCCTACAATGAGCAGTTCTTC	CASSVTTGRGSYNEQFF
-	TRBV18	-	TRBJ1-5	TGTGCCAGCTCACCTCAGGGGAACCAGCCCCAGCATTTT	CASSPQGNQPQHF
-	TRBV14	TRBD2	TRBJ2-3	TGTGCCAGCAGCCGAGCGGGGGCAGATACGCAGTATTTT	CASSRAGADTQYF
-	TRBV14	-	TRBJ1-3	TGTGCCAGCAGCCAAGATGGGGGGAGAACGGAAGGTTACTCTGGAAACACCATATATTTT	CASSQDGGRTEGYSGNTIYF
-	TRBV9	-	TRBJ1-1	TGTGCCAGCAGCGCTGAAACGGACAGTGAAGCTTTCTTT	CASSAETDSEAFF
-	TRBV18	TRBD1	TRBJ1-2	TGTGCCAGCTCGCTACATCAGGGGGCGGATGGCTACACCTTC	CASSLHQGADGYTF